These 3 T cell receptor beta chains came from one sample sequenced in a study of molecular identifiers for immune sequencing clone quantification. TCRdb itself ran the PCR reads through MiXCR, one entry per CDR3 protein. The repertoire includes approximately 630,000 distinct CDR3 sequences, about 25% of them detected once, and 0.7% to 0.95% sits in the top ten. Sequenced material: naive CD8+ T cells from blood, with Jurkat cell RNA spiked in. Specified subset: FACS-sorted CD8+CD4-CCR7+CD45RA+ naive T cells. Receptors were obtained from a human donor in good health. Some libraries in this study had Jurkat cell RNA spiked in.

This CDR3 is CSASPLTRGNQPQHF. The CDR3 coding sequence is TGCAGTGCTAGCCCCCTGACCAGGGGCAATCAGCCCCAGCATTTT. The genes are TRBV20-1 and TRBJ1-5; tentative D call: TRBD1 (5 bases). The CDR3 extends over 15 amino acids. Trimming cost V 3 bases and J 2 bases, with 14 bases left between them. CDR1 and CDR2 (germline): DFQATT, SNEGSKA (reference sequence).

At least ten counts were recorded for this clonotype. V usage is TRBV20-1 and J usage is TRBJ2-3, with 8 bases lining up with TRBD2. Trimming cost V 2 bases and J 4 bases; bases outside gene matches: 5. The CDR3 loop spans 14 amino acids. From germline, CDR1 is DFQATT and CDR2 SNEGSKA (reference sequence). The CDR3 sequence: CSARTGGPPDTQYF. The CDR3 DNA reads TGCAGTGCTAGAACGGGGGGGCCCCCAGATACGCAGTATTTT.

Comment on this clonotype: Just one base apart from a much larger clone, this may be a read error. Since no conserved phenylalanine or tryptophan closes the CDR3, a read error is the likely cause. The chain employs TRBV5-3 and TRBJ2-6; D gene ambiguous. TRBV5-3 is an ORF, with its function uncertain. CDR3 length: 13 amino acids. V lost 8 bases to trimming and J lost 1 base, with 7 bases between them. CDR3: CASCPSGANVLTC. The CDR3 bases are TGTGCCAGCTGCCCGTCTGGGGCCAACGTCCTGACTTGC.